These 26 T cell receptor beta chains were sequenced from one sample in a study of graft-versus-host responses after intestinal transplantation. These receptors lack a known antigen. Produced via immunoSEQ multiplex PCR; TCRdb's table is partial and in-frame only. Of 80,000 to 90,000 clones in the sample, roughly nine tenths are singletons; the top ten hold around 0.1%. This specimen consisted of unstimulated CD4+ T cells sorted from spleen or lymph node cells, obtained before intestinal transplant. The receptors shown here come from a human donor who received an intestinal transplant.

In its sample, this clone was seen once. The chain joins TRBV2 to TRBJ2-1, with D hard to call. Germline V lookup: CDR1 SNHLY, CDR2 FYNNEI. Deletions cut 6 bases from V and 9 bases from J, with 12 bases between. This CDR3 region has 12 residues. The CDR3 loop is CASRDNQAEQFF. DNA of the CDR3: TGTGCCAGCAGAGATAACCAGGCTGAGCAGTTCTTC.

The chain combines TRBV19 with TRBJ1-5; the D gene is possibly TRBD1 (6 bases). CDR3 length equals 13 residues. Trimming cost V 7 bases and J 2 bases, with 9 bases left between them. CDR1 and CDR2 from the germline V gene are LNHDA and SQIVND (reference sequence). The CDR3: CASTNRGNQPQHF. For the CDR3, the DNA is TGTGCCAGTACTAACAGGGGCAATCAGCCCCAGCATTTT.

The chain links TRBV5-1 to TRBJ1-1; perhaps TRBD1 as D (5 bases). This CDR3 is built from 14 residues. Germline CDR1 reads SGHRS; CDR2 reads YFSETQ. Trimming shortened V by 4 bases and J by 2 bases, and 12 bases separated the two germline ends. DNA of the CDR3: TGCGCCAGCAGCGGGGCCATGGCCAACACTGAAGCTTTCTTT. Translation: CASSGAMANTEAFF.

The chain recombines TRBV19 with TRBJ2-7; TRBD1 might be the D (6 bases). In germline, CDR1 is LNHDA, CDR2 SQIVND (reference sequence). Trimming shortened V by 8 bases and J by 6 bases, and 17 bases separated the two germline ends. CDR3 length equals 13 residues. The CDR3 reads CASRSTGFGEQYF. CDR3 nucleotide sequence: TGTGCCAGTCGATCAACAGGGTTCGGCGAGCAGTACTTC.

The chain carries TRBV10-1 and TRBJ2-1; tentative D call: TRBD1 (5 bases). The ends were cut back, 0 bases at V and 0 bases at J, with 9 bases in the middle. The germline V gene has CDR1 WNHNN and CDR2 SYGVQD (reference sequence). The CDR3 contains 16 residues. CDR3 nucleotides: TGCGCCAGCAGTGAGTCGTGGGGCAGCTCCTACAATGAGCAGTTCTTC. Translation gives CASSESWGSSYNEQFF.

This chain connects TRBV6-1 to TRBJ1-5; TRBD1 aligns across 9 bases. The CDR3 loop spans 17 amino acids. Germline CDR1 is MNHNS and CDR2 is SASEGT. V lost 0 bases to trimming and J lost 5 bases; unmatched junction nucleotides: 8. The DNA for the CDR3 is TGTGCCAGCAGTGAAGCCCGGGACAGGGTTTTTGATCAGCCCCAGCATTTT. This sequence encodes CASSEARDRVFDQPQHF.

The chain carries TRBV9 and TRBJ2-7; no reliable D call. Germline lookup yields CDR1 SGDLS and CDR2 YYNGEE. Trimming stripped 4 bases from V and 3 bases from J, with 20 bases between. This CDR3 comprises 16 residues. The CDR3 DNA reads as TGTGCCAGCAGCCCAAGCCCCGGCCAGCGAGGCTACGAGCAGTACTTC. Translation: CASSPSPGQRGYEQYF.

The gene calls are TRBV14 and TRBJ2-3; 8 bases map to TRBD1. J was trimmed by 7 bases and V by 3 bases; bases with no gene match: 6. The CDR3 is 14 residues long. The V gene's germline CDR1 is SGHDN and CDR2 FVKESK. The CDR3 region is CASSQTRQGNTQYF. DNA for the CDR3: TGTGCCAGCAGCCAGACCAGACAGGGGAATACGCAGTATTTT.

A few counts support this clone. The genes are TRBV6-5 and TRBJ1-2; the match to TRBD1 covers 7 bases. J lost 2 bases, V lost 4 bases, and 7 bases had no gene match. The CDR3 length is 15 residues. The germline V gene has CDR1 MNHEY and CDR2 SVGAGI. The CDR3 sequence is CASSSPGTENYGYTF. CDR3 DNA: TGTGCCAGCAGTTCCCCGGGGACAGAAAACTATGGCTACACCTTC.

This chain's CDR3 is CASSLKLGANYGYTF. CDR3 bases: TGTGCCAGCAGCTTAAAGCTGGGAGCTAACTATGGCTACACCTTC. The V and J genes are TRBV7-8 and TRBJ1-2, with D unresolved. V lost 2 bases, J lost 0 bases, and 10 bases lay in between. The CDR3 spans 15 residues. In germline, CDR1 is SGHVS, CDR2 FQNEAQ.

CDR3 coding DNA: TGTGCCAGCAGCTCGGACAACTCTGGAAACACCATATATTTT. This sequence encodes CASSSDNSGNTIYF. The chain carries TRBV7-9 and TRBJ1-3; perhaps TRBD1 as D (5 bases). Trimming left V 4 bases short and J 0 bases short, with 7 bases between. The CDR3 totals 14 residues. CDR1 is SEHNR, CDR2 FQNEAQ, per germline (reference sequence).

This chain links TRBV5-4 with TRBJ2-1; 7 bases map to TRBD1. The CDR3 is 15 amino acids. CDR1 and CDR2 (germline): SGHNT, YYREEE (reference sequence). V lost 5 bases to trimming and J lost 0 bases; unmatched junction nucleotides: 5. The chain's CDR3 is CASRDRRSSYNEQFF. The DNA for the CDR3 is TGTGCCAGCAGGGACAGGCGAAGCTCCTACAATGAGCAGTTCTTC. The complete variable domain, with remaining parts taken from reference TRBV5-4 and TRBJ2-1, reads ETGVTQSPTHLIKTRGQQVTLRCSSQSGHNTVSWYQQALGQGPQFIFQYYREEENGRGNFPPRFSGLQFPNYSSELNVNALELDDSALYLCASRDRRSSYNEQFFGPGTRLTVL.

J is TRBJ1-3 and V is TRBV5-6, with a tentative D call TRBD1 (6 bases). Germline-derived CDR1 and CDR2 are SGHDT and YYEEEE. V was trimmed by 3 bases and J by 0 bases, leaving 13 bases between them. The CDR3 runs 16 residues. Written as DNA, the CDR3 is TGTGCCAGCAGCTCAGGGACAAGGAGCTCTGGAAACACCATATATTTT. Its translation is CASSSGTRSSGNTIYF.

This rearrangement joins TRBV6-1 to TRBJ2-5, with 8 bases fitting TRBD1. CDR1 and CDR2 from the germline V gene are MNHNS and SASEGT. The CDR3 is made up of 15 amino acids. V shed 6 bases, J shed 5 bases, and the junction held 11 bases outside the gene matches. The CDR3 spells CASRAETGAGETQYF. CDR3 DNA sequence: TGTGCCAGCAGGGCTGAGACAGGGGCGGGGGAGACCCAGTACTTC.

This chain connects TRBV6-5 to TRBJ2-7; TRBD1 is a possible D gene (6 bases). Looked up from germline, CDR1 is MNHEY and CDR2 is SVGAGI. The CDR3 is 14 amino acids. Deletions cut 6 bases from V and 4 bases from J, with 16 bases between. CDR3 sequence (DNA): TGTGCCAGCAGGGGGTCGGAGACAGGATACGAGCAGTACTTC. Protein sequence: CASRGSETGYEQYF.

CDR3 sequence (DNA): TGTGCCAGCAGCTTATTAGGACAGCTTTATGGCTACACCTTC. Translated, it gives CASSLLGQLYGYTF. The chain links TRBV7-8 to TRBJ1-2, with D perhaps TRBD1 (6 bases). Trimming cost V 2 bases and J 5 bases, with 12 bases left between them. The CDR3 has 14 residues. CDR1 is SGHVS, CDR2 FQNEAQ, per germline.

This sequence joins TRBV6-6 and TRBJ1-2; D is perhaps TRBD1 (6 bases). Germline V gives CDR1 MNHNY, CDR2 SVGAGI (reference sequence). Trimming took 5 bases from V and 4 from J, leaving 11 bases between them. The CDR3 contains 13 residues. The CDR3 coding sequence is TGTGCCAGCAGTCCCGGACAGACCTATGGCTACACCTTC. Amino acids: CASSPGQTYGYTF.

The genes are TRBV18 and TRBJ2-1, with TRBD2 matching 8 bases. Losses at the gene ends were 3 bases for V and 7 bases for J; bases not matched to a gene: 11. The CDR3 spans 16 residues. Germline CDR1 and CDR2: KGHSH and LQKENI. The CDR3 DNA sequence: TGTGCCAGCTCACCGATCCACCTAGCGGGCGGGAATGAGCAGTTCTTC. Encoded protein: CASSPIHLAGGNEQFF.

The CDR3 spells CASSTPPTGPGANVLTF. The CDR3 DNA follows: TGTGCCAGCAGTACTCCCCCGACAGGGCCTGGGGCCAACGTCCTGACTTTC. V gene TRBV27 combines with J gene TRBJ2-6; 7 positions agree with TRBD1. The V segment lost 5 bases and the J segment 2 bases; nucleotides outside the gene matches: 9. The germline V gene encodes CDR1 MNHEY and CDR2 SMNVEV (reference sequence). The CDR3 length is 17 residues.

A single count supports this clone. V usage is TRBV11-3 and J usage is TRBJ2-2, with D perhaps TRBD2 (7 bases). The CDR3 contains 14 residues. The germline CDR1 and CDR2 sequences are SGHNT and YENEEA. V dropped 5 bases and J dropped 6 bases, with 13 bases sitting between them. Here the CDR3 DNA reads TGTGCCAGCAGCCCCCGGGGGGCCGCCGGGGAGCTGTTTTTT. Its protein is CASSPRGAAGELFF.

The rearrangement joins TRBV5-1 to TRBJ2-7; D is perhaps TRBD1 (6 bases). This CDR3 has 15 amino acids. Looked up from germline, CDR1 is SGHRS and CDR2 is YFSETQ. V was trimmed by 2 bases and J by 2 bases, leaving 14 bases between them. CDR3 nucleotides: TGCGCCAGCAGCTTTGGAGTACAGGGCCCCTACGAGCAGTACTTC. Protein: CASSFGVQGPYEQYF. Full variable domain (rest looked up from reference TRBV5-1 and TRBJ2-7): KAGVTQTPRYLIKTRGQQVTLSCSPISGHRSVSWYQQTPGQGLQFLFEYFSETQRNKGNFPGRFSGRQFSNSRSEMNVSTLELGDSALYLCASSFGVQGPYEQYFGPGTRLTVT.

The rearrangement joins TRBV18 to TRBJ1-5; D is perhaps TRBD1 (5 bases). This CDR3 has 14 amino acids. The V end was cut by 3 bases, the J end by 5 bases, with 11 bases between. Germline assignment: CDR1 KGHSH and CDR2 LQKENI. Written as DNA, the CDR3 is TGTGCCAGCTCACCCGGGACTTCGGATCAGCCCCAGCATTTT. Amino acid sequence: CASSPGTSDQPQHF.

CDR3 amino acids: CASSSSSLGRGTPTDTQYF. CDR3 sequence (DNA): TGTGCCAGCAGCTCCTCATCCCTCGGGCGGGGGACGCCGACAGATACGCAGTATTTT. The chain couples TRBV7-6 to TRBJ2-3; 7 nucleotides match TRBD2. CDR3 length equals 19 residues. Trimming took 4 bases from V and 3 from J; bases not matched to a gene: 19. CDR1 and CDR2 (germline): SGHVS, FNYEAQ.

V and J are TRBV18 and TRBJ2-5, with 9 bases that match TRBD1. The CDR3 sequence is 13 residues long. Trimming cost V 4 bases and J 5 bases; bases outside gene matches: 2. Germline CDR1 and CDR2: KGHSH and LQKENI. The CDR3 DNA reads TGTGCCAGCTCACGGGACAGGGTGGAGACCCAGTACTTC. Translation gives CASSRDRVETQYF.

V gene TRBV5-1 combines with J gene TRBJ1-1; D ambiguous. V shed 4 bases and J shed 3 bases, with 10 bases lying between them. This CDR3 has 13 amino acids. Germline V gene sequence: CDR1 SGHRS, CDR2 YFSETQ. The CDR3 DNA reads TGCGCCAGCAGCCCCTCCCTAGACACTGAAGCTTTCTTT. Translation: CASSPSLDTEAFF.

This CDR3 is CASSQTNEQFF. In DNA form, the CDR3 reads TGTGCCAGCAGCCAGACTAATGAGCAGTTCTTC. V and J are TRBV7-8 and TRBJ2-1; no firm D call. The germline V gene encodes CDR1 SGHVS and CDR2 FQNEAQ. The CDR3 contains 11 residues. V was pared by 5 bases and J by 7 bases, with 6 bases between.